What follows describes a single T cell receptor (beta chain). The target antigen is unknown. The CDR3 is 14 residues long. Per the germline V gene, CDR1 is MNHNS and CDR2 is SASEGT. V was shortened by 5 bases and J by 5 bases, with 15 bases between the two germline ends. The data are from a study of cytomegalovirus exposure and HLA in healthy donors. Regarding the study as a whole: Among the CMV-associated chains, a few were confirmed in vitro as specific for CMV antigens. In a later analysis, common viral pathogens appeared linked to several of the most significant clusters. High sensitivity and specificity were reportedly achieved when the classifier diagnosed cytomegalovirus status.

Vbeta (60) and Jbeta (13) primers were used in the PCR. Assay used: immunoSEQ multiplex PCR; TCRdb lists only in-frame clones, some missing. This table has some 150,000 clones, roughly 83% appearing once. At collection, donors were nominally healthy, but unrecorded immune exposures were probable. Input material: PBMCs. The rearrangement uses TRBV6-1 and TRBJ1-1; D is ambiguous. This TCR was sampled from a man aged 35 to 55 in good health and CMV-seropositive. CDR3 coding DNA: TGTGCCAGCAGTCGGGTACTCCGAGGGACTGAAGCTTTCTTT. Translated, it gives CASSRVLRGTEAFF.